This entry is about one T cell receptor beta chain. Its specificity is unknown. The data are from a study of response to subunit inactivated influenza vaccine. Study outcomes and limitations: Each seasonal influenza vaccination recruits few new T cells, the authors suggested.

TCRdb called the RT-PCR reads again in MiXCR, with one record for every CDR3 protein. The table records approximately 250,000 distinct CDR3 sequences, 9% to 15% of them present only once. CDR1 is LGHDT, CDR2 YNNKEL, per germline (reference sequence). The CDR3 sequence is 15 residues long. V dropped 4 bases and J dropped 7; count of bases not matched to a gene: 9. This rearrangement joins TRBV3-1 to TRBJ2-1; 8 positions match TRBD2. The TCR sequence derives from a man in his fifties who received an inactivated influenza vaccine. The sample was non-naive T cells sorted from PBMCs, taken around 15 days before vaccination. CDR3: CASSPFGGAGNEQFF. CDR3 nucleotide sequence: TGTGCCAGCAGCCCCTTCGGGGGGGCTGGAAATGAGCAGTTCTTC.